These 18 T cell receptor beta chains were all obtained from the same sample, sequenced in a study of CD8+ T cells in alopecia areata. Sequencing templates came from extracted RNA that was reverse transcribed into cDNA. The repertoire was sequenced with immunoSEQ multiplex PCR; TCRdb's copy has only in-frame clones and lacks some. The table lists 200,000 to 250,000 clones, 57% of them singletons. The sample consisted of CD4+ T cells sorted from blood, taken at week 0. The receptors originated from a human donor with alopecia areata.

This chain connects TRBV13 to TRBJ2-1; 7 nucleotides agree with TRBD2. Trimming at V came to 6 bases and at J to 3 bases, leaving 11 bases not matched to a gene. The germline V gene has CDR1 PRHDT and CDR2 FYEKMQ (reference sequence). This CDR3 comprises 16 residues. CDR3 bases: TGTGCCAGCAGACGAGACATAGCGGGTTACTACAATGAGCAGTTCTTC. This codes for CASRRDIAGYYNEQFF.

DNA for the CDR3: TGTGCCAGCAGTTCGCGGGATAGCCAGTACAATGAGCAGTTCTTC. Encoded protein: CASSSRDSQYNEQFF. V usage is TRBV28 and J usage is TRBJ2-1, with D maybe TRBD2 (6 bases). V lost 4 bases and J lost 4, with 14 bases in between. Per the germline V gene, CDR1 is MDHEN and CDR2 is SYDVKM. There are 15 residues in the CDR3.

This clone was observed a few times. V usage is TRBV7-6 and J usage is TRBJ2-7; TRBD1 agrees at 9 bases. The V and J ends lost 8 bases and 5 bases, in that order; junction bases with no gene match: 4. CDR1 and CDR2 (germline): SGHVS, FNYEAQ. The length of the CDR3 is 12 residues. DNA of the CDR3: TGTGCCAGCGCCCGGACAGGGGACGAGCAGTACTTC. Its translation is CASARTGDEQYF.

This clone was observed a few times. The genes are TRBV30 and TRBJ1-5; D is uncertain. CDR3 length: 11 residues. From germline, CDR1 is GTSNPN and CDR2 SVGIG (reference sequence). The ends were cut back, 0 bases at V and 11 bases at J, with 8 bases in the middle. The DNA for the CDR3 is TGTGCCTGGAGTGTTGGGCCGGCCCAGCATTTT. This sequence encodes CAWSVGPAQHF.

The chain has TRBV6-6 and TRBJ1-5, with D possibly TRBD1 on 6 matching bases. This CDR3 is 16 amino acids long. CDR1 and CDR2 (germline): MNHNY, SVGAGI (reference sequence). V was cut by 5 bases and J by 2 bases, with 16 bases left in between. The CDR3 loop reads CASSTSGGPRNQPQHF. CDR3 bases: TGTGCCAGCAGTACCTCTGGGGGGCCCCGCAATCAGCCCCAGCATTTT.

The V call is TRBV2, the J call TRBJ1-2, with D uncertain. CDR3 length equals 15 residues. Germline CDR1 and CDR2: SNHLY and FYNNEI. The ends were cut back, 1 base at V and 0 bases at J, with 9 bases in the middle. The chain's CDR3 is CASSEGWTANYGYTF. CDR3 nucleotides: TGTGCCAGCAGTGAAGGTTGGACGGCTAACTATGGCTACACCTTC.

CDR3 loop: CASSQGLQTGQPQHF. The CDR3 DNA reads as TGCGCCAGCAGCCAAGGCTTACAGACTGGTCAGCCCCAGCATTTT. V gene TRBV4-1 combines with J gene TRBJ1-5, with D uncertain. Per germline, CDR1 MGHRA and CDR2 YSYEKL. This CDR3 region has 15 residues. Between the trimmed V and J ends, which lost 1 base and 6 bases, there was a span of 13 bases.

The chain joins TRBV7-9 to TRBJ1-4; unclear D gene. Germline values: CDR1 SEHNR, CDR2 FQNEAQ (reference sequence). V dropped 4 bases and J dropped 5 bases, with 11 bases sitting between them. The CDR3 runs to 14 residues. CDR3 loop: CASSSGNTNEKLFF. The CDR3, as DNA: TGTGCCAGCAGCTCGGGAAATACCAATGAAAAACTGTTTTTT.

In its sample, this clone was seen a few times. The V call is TRBV4-2, the J call TRBJ1-1; 8 bases match TRBD1. Germline V gene data show CDR1 as LGHNA and CDR2 as YNFKEQ. J lost 1 base, V lost 4 bases, and 5 bases had no gene match. The CDR3 covers 15 residues. CDR3 residues: CASSPLDRANTEAFF. CDR3 bases: TGTGCCAGCAGCCCGTTGGACAGGGCGAACACTGAAGCTTTCTTT.

This chain links TRBV5-1 with TRBJ2-3; TRBD2 aligns across 8 bases. Germline V gene lookup returns CDR1 SGHRS and CDR2 YFSETQ. Germline trimming cut 4 bases from V and 1 base from J; bases unmatched to any gene: 11. The CDR3 totals 17 residues. DNA of the CDR3: TGCGCCAGCAGCCCCCCAGTTGGAGCGGGAGGCACAGATACGCAGTATTTT. It specifies CASSPPVGAGGTDTQYF.

The chain couples TRBV25-1 to TRBJ2-1; 13 bases are a match to TRBD2. The CDR3 covers 16 residues. In germline, CDR1 is MGHDK, CDR2 SYGVNS. V dropped 3 bases and J dropped 9; count of bases not matched to a gene: 8. The CDR3 bases are TGTGCCAGCAGTGAGTCCGGGACTAGCGGGACTAGTGAGCAGTTCTTC. It is translated as CASSESGTSGTSEQFF. The full variable domain, completed using reference TRBV25-1 and TRBJ2-1, is EADIYQTPRYLVIGTGKKITLECSQTMGHDKMYWYQQDPGMELHLIHYSYGVNSTEKGDLSSESTVSRIRTEHFPLTLESARPSHTSQYLCASSESGTSGTSEQFFGPGTRLTVL.

This clone has more than one count but fewer than ten. This chain uses TRBV7-9 with TRBJ2-7, with 8 bases that match TRBD2. V lost 7 bases and J lost 2; bases outside the gene matches: 13. Germline V CDR1 and CDR2: SEHNR, FQNEAQ (reference sequence). This CDR3 has 16 residues. The chain's CDR3 is CASTHAMAGGTYEQYF. CDR3 nucleotides: TGTGCCAGCACCCACGCGATGGCGGGAGGAACCTACGAGCAGTACTTC.

The gene calls are TRBV30 and TRBJ2-1; a weak D match, TRBD2 (6 bases). V was cut by 2 bases and J by 7 bases, with 21 bases left in between. CDR1 and CDR2 from the germline V gene are GTSNPN and SVGIG (reference sequence). The CDR3 runs 16 residues. This chain's CDR3 is CAWSRTGALVLNEQFF. CDR3 sequence (DNA): TGTGCCTGGAGTAGGACGGGAGCCCTCGTGTTGAATGAGCAGTTCTTC.

The chain couples TRBV14 to TRBJ2-7; D unclear. This CDR3 is 13 amino acids long. Germline V CDR1 and CDR2: SGHDN, FVKESK. Deletions cut 1 base from V and 6 bases from J, with 10 bases between. The CDR3 nucleotides are TGTGCCAGCAGCCAAGCGATTTCAAGCGAGCAGTACTTC. Its protein is CASSQAISSEQYF.

This clone was detected only a few times. The chain has TRBV30 and TRBJ2-1, with D uncertain. Germline V gives CDR1 GTSNPN, CDR2 SVGIG (reference sequence). The V gene lost 3 bases and the J gene lost 6 bases, with 12 bases spanning the gap. This CDR3 is built from 13 residues. CDR3 region: CAWRRNLGNEQFF. The CDR3 coding sequence is TGTGCCTGGAGGCGGAACCTGGGCAATGAGCAGTTCTTC. The full variable domain, its missing parts supplied by reference TRBV30 and TRBJ2-1, is SQTIHQWPATLVQPVGSPLSLECTVEGTSNPNLYWYRQAAGRGLQLLFYSVGIGQISSEVPQNLSASRPQDRQFILSSKKLLLSDSGFYLCAWRRNLGNEQFFGPGTRLTVL.

The rearrangement joins TRBV6-5 to TRBJ2-7; 9 positions match TRBD1. CDR3 length: 13 amino acids. V lost 6 bases and J lost 1; bases outside the gene matches: 1. The germline gives CDR1 MNHEY, CDR2 SVGAGI. The CDR3 is CASRGQGSYEQYF. For the CDR3, the DNA is TGTGCCAGCAGAGGACAGGGGTCCTACGAGCAGTACTTC.

The chain employs TRBV30 and TRBJ2-3; D assignment may be TRBD1 or TRBD2 (5 bases each). In germline, CDR1 is GTSNPN, CDR2 SVGIG (reference sequence). V shed 3 bases and J shed 0 bases, with 10 bases lying between them. This CDR3 has 14 residues. The CDR3 DNA reads TGTGCCTGGAGGACGGGACCAAGCACAGATACGCAGTATTTT. Protein product: CAWRTGPSTDTQYF.

The V call is TRBV5-4, the J call TRBJ2-3, with TRBD2 identical over 7 bases. The CDR3 totals 14 residues. V gave up 7 bases and J gave up 3 bases; unmatched junction bases: 8. Germline CDR1 SGHNT, CDR2 YYREEE (reference sequence). The CDR3 sequence is CASSPAGVTDTQYF. The DNA of the CDR3 is TGTGCCAGCTCCCCCGCGGGGGTTACAGATACGCAGTATTTT.